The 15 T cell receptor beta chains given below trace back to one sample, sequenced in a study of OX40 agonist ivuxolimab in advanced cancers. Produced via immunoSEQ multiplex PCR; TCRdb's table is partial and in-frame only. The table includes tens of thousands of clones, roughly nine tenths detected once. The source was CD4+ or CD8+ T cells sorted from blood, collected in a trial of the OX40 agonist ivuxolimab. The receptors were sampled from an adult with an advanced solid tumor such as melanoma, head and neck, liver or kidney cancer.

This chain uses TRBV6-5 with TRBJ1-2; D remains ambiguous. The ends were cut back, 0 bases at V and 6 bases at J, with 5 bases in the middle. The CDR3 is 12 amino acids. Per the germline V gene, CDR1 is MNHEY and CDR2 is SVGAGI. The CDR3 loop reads CASSYSGHGYTF. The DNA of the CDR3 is TGTGCCAGCAGTTACTCGGGCCATGGCTACACCTTC.

In nucleotides, the CDR3 is TGTGCCAGCAGGCGACAGTACGAGCAGTACTTC. Protein product: CASRRQYEQYF. The chain uses TRBV14 and TRBJ2-7; tentatively, D is TRBD1 (5 bases). The ends were cut back, 6 bases at V and 4 bases at J, with 7 bases in the middle. Germline assignment: CDR1 SGHDN and CDR2 FVKESK. The CDR3 totals 11 residues. Combining the CDR3 with reference TRBV14 and TRBJ2-7 gives the whole variable domain EAGVTQFPSHSVIEKGQTVTLRCDPISGHDNLYWYRRVMGKEIKFLLHFVKESKQDESGMPNNRFLAERTGGTYSTLKVQPAELEDSGVYFCASRRQYEQYFGPGTRLTVT.

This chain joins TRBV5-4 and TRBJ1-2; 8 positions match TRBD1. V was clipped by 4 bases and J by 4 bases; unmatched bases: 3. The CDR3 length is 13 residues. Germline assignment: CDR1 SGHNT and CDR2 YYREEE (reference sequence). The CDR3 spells CASSEDRVYGYTF. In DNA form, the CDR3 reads TGTGCCAGCAGCGAGGACAGGGTCTATGGCTACACCTTC.

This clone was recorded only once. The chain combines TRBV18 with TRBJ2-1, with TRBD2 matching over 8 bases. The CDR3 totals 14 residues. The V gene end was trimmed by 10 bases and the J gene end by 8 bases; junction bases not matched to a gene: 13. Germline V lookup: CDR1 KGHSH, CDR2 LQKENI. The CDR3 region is CATPPGGREDEQFF. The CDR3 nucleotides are TGTGCCACCCCCCCGGGAGGGAGGGAAGATGAGCAGTTCTTC.

CDR3 protein: CASSEQGNTEAFF. CDR3 nucleotides: TGTGCCAGCAGCGAACAGGGAAACACTGAAGCTTTCTTT. The gene calls are TRBV27 and TRBJ1-1, with a tentative D call TRBD1 (6 bases). The CDR3 sequence is 13 residues long. Germline CDR1 MNHEY, CDR2 SMNVEV (reference sequence). V dropped 6 bases and J dropped 2 bases, with 10 bases sitting between them.

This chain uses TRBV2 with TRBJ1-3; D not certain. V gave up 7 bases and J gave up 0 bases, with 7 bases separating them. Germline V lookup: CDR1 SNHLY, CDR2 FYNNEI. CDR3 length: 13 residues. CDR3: CASTESSGNTIYF. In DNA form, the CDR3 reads TGTGCCAGCACCGAGAGCTCTGGAAACACCATATATTTT.

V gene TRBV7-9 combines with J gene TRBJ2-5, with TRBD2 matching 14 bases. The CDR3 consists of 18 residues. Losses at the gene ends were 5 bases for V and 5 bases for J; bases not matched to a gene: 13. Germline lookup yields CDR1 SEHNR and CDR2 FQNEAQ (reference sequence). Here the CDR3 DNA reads TGTGCCAGCAGCCCCGGGGGACTAGCGGGAGCGATTGTGGAGACCCAGTACTTC. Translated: CASSPGGLAGAIVETQYF.

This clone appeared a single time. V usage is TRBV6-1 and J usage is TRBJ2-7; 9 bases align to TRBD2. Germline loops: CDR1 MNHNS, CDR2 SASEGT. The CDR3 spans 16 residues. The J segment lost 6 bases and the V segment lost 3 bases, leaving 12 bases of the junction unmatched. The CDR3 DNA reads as TGTGCCAGCAGTGACTGCGGGAGGGGTAGTCTGTGCGAGCAGTACTTC. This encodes CASSDCGRGSLCEQYF.

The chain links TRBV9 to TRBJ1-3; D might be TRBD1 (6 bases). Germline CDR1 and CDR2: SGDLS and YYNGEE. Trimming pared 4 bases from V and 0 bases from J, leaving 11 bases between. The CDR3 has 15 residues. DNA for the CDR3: TGTGCCAGCAGCTCGATGGGGGCCTCTGGAAACACCATATATTTT. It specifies CASSSMGASGNTIYF.

CDR3 amino acids: CASSDRGPSSYEQYF. The CDR3 nucleotides are TGCGCCAGCAGTGACCGGGGACCCAGCTCCTACGAGCAGTACTTC. The rearrangement joins TRBV10-2 to TRBJ2-7; D possibly uses TRBD1 or TRBD2 (5 bases each). V was clipped by 3 bases and J by 0 bases, with 12 bases between them. The CDR3 contains 15 residues. Germline-derived CDR1 and CDR2 are WSHSY and SAAADI.

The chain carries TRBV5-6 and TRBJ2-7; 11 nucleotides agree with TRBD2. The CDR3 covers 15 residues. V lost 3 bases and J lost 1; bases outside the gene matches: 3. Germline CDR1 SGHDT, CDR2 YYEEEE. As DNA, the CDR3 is TGTGCCAGCAGCTGGGGACTAGCGGTATCCTACGAGCAGTACGTC. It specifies CASSWGLAVSYEQYV.

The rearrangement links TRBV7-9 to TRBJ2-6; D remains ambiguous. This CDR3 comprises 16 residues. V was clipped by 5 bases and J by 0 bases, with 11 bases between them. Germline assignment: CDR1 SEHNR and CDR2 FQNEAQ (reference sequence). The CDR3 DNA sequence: TGTGCCAGCAGCCTATTCAAGGTCTCTGGGGCCAACGTCCTGACTTTC. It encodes CASSLFKVSGANVLTF.

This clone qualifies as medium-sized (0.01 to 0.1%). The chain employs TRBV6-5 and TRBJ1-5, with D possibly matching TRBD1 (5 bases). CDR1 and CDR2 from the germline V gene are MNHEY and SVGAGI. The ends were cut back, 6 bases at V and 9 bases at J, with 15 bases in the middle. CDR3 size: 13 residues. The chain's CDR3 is CASSPGLLGPQHF. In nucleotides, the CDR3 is TGTGCCAGCAGCCCGGGACTCCTCGGGCCCCAGCATTTT.

The CDR3: CASSPGDYSSTDTQYF. In DNA, the CDR3 is TGTGCCAGCAGTCCCGGGGACTATTCTAGCACAGATACGCAGTATTTT. The gene calls are TRBV7-9 and TRBJ2-3; TRBD2 aligns across 7 bases. V trimming: 6 bases; J trimming: 0 bases; junction bases outside the gene matches: 9. Germline assignment: CDR1 SEHNR and CDR2 FQNEAQ (reference sequence). This CDR3 region has 16 residues.

The DNA of the CDR3 is TGTGCCAGCAGTTTGGGTACAGGTGGTTACATTCAGTACTTC. Translated, it gives CASSLGTGGYIQYF. The chain carries TRBV28 and TRBJ2-4; possible D gene TRBD1, 5 bases. The CDR3 sequence is 14 residues long. The germline V gene encodes CDR1 MDHEN and CDR2 SYDVKM. Between the trimmed V and J ends, which lost 3 bases and 8 bases, there was a span of 14 bases.